This paragraph covers one TCR beta chain sequence. The antigen remains undetermined. Trimming stripped 5 bases from V and 7 bases from J, with 8 bases between. Germline CDR1 reads MDHEN; CDR2 reads SYDVKM. CDR3 length equals 11 residues. Cultured CD4+ T cell DNA was sequenced using the Oncomine TCR Beta short-read assay. It was from cultured CD4+ T cells that genomic DNA was extracted. TCRdb fed the PCR reads into MiXCR, producing one record per CDR3 protein. The table records roughly 16,000 distinct CDR3 sequences, around a third of them present only once. Treatment indicated: approximately 9-day PBMC culture with coronavirus spike peptide pools or control peptides (ViraFEST assay). These data come from a study of vaccination and CD4 T cells after COVID-19. Study-level background: Nasal swab PCR identified SARS-CoV-2 in the convalescent patients, of whom nine were mild and one severe. Six males and four females constituted the convalescent cohort, two of whom were Hispanic. Regarding the study as a whole: Median reactive clonotypes, those recognizing SARS-CoV-2, rose from roughly 19 to 38, not significantly.

Sequenced: cultured CD4+ T cells from blood. The origin of this receptor is a human donor with COVID-19. J is TRBJ1-2 and V is TRBV28; D remains unclear. CDR3 bases: TGTGCCAGCAGTCCGAAGGTTGGCTACACCTTC. The encoded protein is CASSPKVGYTF.